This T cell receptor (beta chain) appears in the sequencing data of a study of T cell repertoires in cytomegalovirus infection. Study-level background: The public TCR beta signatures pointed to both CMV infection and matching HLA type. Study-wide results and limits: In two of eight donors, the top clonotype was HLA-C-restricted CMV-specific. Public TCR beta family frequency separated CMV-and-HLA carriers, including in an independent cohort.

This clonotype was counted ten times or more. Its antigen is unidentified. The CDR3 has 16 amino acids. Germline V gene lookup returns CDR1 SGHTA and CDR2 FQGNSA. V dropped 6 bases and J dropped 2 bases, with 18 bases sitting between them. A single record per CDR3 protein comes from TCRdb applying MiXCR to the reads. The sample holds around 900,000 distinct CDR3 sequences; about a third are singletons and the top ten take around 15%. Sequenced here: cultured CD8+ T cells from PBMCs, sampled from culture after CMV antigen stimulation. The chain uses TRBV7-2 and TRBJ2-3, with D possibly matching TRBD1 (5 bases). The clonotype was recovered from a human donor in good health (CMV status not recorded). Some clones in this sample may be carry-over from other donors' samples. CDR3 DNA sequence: TGTGCCAGCAGACAATACGGACACGTACCCACAGATACGCAGTATTTT. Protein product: CASRQYGHVPTDTQYF.